What follows is one T cell receptor (beta chain) and its context. Antigen: not known. The data were taken from a study of human T cells and chemical hapten exposure. Study-wide context: In the sensitization step, 2% DPC was placed on approximately 2 cm by approximately 2 cm of upper inner arm skin. Doses of diphenylcyclopropenone went to the patients' scalps weekly throughout the roughly 22-week study.

Broader study findings: While controls formed fewer of them, expanded TCRs formed significantly more large CDR3 similarity clusters. No alteration of TCRs above 1 in 1000 frequency was seen with DPC sensitization.

As for time point: patch test 2, 6 weeks after DPC sensitization. Treatment meaning: therapeutic diphenylcyclopropenone sensitization with weekly scalp DPC. One entry per CDR3 protein, called by TCRdb with MiXCR from the RACE reads. The sample contains over 85,000 distinct CDR3 sequences, over 7.5% of which appear only once. The CDR3 runs 13 residues. Germline V gene data show CDR1 as ENHRY and CDR2 as SYGVKD. The V end lost 7 bases, the J end lost 2 bases, and 11 bases lay between the germline ends. The TCR sequence derives from a woman aged 35 to 49 with alopecia areata. Some clones in this sample may be carry-over from other donors' samples. The source was whole blood, collected in connection with sensitization to the hapten diphenylcyclopropenone (DPC). The chain carries TRBV10-3 and TRBJ1-2; no firm D call. The CDR3 loop reads CAITHDPNYGYTF. The CDR3 nucleotides are TGTGCCATCACTCATGACCCAAACTATGGCTACACCTTC.